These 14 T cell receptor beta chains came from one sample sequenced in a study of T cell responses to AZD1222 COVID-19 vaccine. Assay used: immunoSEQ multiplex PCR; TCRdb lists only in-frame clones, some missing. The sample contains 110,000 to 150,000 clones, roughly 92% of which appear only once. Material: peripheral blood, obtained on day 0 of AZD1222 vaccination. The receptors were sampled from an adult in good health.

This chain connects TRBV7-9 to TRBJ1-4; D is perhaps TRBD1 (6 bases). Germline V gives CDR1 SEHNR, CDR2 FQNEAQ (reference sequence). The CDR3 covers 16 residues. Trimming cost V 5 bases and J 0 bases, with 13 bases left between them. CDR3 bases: TGTGCCAGCAGCGCGCGGACAGAAGCAACTAATGAAAAACTGTTTTTT. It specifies CASSARTEATNEKLFF.

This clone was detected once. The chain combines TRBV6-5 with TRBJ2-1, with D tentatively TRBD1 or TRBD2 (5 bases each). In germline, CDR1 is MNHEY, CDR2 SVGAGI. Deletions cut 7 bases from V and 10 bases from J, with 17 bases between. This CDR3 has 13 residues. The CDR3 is CASTPGPRGEQFF. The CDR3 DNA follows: TGTGCCAGCACCCCAGGGCCTCGAGGGGAGCAGTTCTTC.

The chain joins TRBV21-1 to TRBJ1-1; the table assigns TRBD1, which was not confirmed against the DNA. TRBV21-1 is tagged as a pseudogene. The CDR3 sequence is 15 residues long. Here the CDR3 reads CASSKSPKTVPEAFF. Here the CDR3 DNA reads TGTGCCAGCAGCAAATCGCCCAAAACAGTGCCGGAAGCTTTCTTT.

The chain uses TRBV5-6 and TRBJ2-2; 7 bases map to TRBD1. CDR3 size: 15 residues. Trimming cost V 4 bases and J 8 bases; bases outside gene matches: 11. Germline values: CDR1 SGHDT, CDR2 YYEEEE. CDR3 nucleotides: TGTGCCAGCAGCAAAAGAGACAGGGTTAATGGGGAGCTGTTTTTT. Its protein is CASSKRDRVNGELFF.

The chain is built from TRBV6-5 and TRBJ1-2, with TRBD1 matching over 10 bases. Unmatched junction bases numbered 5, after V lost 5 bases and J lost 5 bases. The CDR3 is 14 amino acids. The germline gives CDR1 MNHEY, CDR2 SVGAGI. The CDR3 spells CASSRPGQGYGYTF. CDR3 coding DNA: TGTGCCAGCAGTAGACCGGGACAGGGGTATGGCTACACCTTC.

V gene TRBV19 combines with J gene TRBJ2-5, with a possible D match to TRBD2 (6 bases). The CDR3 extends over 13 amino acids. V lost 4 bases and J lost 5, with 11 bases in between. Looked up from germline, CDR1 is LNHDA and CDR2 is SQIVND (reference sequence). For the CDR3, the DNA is TGTGCCAGTAGTAGAACAGGAGGGGAGACCCAGTACTTC. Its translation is CASSRTGGETQYF. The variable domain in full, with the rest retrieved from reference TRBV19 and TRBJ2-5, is DGGITQSPKYLFRKEGQNVTLSCEQNLNHDAMYWYRQDPGQGLRLIYYSQIVNDFQKGDIAEGYSVSREKKESFPLTVTSAQKNPTAFYLCASSRTGGETQYFGPGTRLLVL.

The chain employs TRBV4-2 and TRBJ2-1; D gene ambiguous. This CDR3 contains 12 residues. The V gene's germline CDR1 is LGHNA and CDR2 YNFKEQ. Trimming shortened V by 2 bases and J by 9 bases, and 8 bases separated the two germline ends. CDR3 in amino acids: CASSQSGIEQFF. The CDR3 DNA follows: TGTGCCAGCAGCCAATCGGGCATTGAGCAGTTCTTC.

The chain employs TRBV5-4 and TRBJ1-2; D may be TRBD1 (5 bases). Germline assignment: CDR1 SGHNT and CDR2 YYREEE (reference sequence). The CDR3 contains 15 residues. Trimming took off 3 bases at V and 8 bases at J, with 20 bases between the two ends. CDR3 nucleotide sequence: TGTGCCAGCAGCTCCCCTGGGGGGAGAGGTGAAGGCTACACCTTC. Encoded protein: CASSSPGGRGEGYTF.

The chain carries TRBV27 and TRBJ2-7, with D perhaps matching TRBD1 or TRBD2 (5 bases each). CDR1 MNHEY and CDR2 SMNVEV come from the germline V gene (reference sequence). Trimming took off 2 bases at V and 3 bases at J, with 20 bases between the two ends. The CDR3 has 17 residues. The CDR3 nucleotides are TGTGCCAGCAGTTTAACTCCCCTTGGGGGTTCGATCTACGAGCAGTACTTC. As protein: CASSLTPLGGSIYEQYF.

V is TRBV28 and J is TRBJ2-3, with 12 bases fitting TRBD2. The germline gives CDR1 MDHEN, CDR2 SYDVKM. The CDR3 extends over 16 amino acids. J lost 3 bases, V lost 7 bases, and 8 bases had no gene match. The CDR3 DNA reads TGTGCCAGCATTCCGACTAGCGGGAGAGGGACAGATACGCAGTATTTT. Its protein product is CASIPTSGRGTDTQYF.

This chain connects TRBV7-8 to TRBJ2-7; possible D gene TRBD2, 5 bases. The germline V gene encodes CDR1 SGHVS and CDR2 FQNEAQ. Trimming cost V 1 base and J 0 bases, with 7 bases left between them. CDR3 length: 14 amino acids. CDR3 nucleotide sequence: TGTGCCAGCAGCTTAGGGCGGGTCTCCTACGAGCAGTACTTC. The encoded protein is CASSLGRVSYEQYF.

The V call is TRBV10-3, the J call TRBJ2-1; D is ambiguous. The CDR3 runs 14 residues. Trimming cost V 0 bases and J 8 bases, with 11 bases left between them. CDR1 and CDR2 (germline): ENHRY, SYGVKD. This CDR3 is CAISESRSVDEQFF. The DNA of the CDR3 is TGTGCCATCAGTGAGTCTCGATCGGTCGATGAGCAGTTCTTC.

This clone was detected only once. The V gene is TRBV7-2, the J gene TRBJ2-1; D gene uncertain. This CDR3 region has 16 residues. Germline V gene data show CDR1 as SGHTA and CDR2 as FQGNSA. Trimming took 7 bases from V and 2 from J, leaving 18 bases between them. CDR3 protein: CASMQGVSRTYNEQFF. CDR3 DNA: TGTGCCAGCATGCAAGGCGTGTCCCGGACCTACAATGAGCAGTTCTTC.

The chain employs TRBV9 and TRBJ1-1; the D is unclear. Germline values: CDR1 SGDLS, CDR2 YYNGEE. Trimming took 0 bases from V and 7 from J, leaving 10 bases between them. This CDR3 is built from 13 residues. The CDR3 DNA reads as TGTGCCAGCAGCGTAGGTTCCCCGGGTGAAGCTTTCTTT. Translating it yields CASSVGSPGEAFF.